The sample holds a few counts of the clone carrying this T cell receptor (beta chain). Its antigen is unknown. Per the germline V gene, CDR1 is LGHNA and CDR2 is YNFKEQ. V was trimmed by 3 bases and J by 4 bases, leaving 12 bases between them. The CDR3 extends over 14 amino acids. The assay was immunoSEQ multiplex PCR, and TCRdb's table has in-frame clones only and misses some. In the table there are approximately 73,000 clones, roughly 82% of which are singletons. The sample is drawn from a study of T cell responses to AZD1222 COVID-19 vaccine. Study-level findings and limits: Only a handful of people who got AZD1222 tested seropositive at baseline. Nearly half of spike-specific TCRs reportedly target variant regions that are unmutated in the B.1.351 and B.1.1.7 variants.

The clonotype comes from an adult in good health. The chain combines TRBV4-2 with TRBJ1-2; D is undetermined. The sample was peripheral blood, taken on day 0 of AZD1222 vaccination. The CDR3 loop reads CASSQGLVGYGYTF. The CDR3 DNA sequence: TGTGCCAGCAGCCAGGGATTAGTAGGCTATGGCTACACCTTC.